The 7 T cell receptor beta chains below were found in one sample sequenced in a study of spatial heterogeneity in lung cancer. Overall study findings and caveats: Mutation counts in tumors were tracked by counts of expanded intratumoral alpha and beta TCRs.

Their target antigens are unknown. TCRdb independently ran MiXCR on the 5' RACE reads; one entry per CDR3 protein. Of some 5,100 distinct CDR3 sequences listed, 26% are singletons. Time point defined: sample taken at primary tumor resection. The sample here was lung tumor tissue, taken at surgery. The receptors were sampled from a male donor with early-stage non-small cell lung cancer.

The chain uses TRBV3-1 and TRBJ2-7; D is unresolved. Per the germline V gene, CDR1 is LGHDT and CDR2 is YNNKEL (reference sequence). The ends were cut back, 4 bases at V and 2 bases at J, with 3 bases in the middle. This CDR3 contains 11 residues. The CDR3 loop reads CASSPTYEQYF. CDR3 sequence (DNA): TGTGCCAGCAGCCCGACCTACGAGCAGTACTTC.

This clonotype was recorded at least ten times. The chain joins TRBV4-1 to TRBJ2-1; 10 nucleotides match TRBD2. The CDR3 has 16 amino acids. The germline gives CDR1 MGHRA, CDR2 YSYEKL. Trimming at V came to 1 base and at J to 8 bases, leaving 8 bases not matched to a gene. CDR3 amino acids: CASSQAPSGRSYEQFF. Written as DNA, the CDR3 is TGCGCCAGCAGCCAAGCCCCTAGCGGGAGAAGCTATGAGCAGTTCTTC.

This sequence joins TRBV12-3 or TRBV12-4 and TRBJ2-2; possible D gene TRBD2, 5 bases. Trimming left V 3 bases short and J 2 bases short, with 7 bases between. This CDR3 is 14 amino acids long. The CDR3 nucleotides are TGTGCCAGCAGTTTCGGAGGTAACACCGGGGAGCTGTTTTTT. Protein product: CASSFGGNTGELFF.

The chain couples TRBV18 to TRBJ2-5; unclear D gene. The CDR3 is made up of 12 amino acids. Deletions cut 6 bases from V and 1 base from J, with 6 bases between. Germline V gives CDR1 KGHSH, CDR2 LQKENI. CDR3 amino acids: CASSPGQETQYF. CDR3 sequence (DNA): TGTGCCAGCTCCCCCGGCCAAGAGACCCAGTACTTC.

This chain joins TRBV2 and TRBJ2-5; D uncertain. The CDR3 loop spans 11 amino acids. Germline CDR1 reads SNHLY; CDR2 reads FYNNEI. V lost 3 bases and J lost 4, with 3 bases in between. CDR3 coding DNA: TGTGCCAGCAGTGAGGCAGAGACCCAGTACTTC. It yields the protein CASSEAETQYF.

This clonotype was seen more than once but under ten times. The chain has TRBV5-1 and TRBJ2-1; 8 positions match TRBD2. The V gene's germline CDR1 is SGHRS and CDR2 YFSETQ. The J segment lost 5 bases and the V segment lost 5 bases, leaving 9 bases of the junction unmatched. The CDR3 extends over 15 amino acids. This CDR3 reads CASRPGGTSDNEQFF. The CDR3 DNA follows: TGCGCCAGCAGGCCCGGCGGGACTAGTGACAATGAGCAGTTCTTC.

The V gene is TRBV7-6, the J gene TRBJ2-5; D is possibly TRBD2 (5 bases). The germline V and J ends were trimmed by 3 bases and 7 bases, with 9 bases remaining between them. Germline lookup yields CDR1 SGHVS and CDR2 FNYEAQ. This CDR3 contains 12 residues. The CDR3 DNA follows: TGTGCCAGCAGCTTCGGACTGGGGACCCAGTACTTC. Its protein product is CASSFGLGTQYF.